This TCR beta chain is from a study of beta chain features in type 1 diabetes. Overall study results and limits: Insertions at VDJ junctions were less frequent in type 1 diabetes patients. These patients also deleted more nucleotides at the same junctions. Among patients with Type 1 diabetes, TCRB CDR3s were moderately but significantly shorter in every one of the four CD4+ subsets.

Note on this clone: The antigen is undetermined.

Investigators reverse transcribed all isolated RNA, so they sequenced expressed TCRB transcripts. TCRdb keeps only in-frame clones here, not all; method: immunoSEQ multiplex PCR. The repertoire consists of around 160,000 clones, with just over 8% occurring once and the leading ten covering 0.54%. The CDR3 totals 12 residues. V shed 4 bases and J shed 5 bases, with 9 bases lying between them. Germline V gene sequence: CDR1 SGHRS, CDR2 YFSETQ. This chain connects TRBV5-1 to TRBJ2-5; D is unclear. The source material was central memory CD4+ T cells from blood. The sequence was collected from a woman younger than 35 with type 1 diabetes. This CDR3 reads CASSHGEETQYF. The CDR3, as DNA: TGCGCCAGCAGCCACGGAGAGGAGACCCAGTACTTC.